Below are 30 T cell receptor beta chains sequenced from a single sample in a study of blood T cells in healthy people across ages. Together with a sample-barcoded 5' primer, a J-beta primer mix was included in a second PCR lasting roughly 6 to 12 cycles. MiXCR was run by TCRdb on the 5' RACE reads, yielding one entry per CDR3 protein. The sample lists 1,300,000 or so distinct CDR3 sequences, approximately 59% occurring once. The sample was blood. These receptors were taken from a man aged 18 to 30 in good health.

V usage is TRBV15 and J usage is TRBJ2-1, with no clear D. CDR1 is LNHNV, CDR2 YYDKDF, per germline (reference sequence). This CDR3 region has 14 residues. The ends were cut back, 0 bases at V and 7 bases at J, with 10 bases in the middle. The CDR3, as DNA: TGTGCCACCAGCAGAGAACCTAGTAGGAATGAGCAGTTCTTC. Translating it yields CATSREPSRNEQFF.

The chain combines TRBV6-2 or TRBV6-3 with TRBJ1-4; D is ambiguous. Trimming left V 6 bases short and J 8 bases short, with 19 bases between. This CDR3 has 15 residues. Germline V lookup: CDR1 MNHEY, CDR2 SVGEGT. The CDR3 sequence is CASRDGTSRGEKLFF. The DNA for the CDR3 is TGTGCCAGCAGGGACGGAACTTCCCGCGGGGAAAAACTGTTTTTT.

The chain couples TRBV4-1 to TRBJ1-2; no clear D. Trimming took off 0 bases at V and 2 bases at J, with 13 bases between the two ends. Germline V gene lookup returns CDR1 MGHRA and CDR2 YSYEKL. This CDR3 spans 16 amino acids. The CDR3 coding sequence is TGCGCCAGCAGCCAAGAGTATGCGGGCGCAAACTATGGCTACACCTTC. Translation: CASSQEYAGANYGYTF.

The chain has TRBV11-2 and TRBJ1-2; 10 bases agree with TRBD1. V lost 3 bases, J lost 3 bases, and 4 bases stayed unmatched. There are 15 residues in the CDR3. Looked up from germline, CDR1 is SGHAT and CDR2 is FQNNGV. CDR3 DNA: TGTGCCAGCAGCTTCCTCGGGACAGGGGACTATGGCTACACCTTC. Its translation: CASSFLGTGDYGYTF.

This clonotype has only a few counts. V usage is TRBV12-3 or TRBV12-4 and J usage is TRBJ1-1; D unclear. V lost 3 bases to trimming and J lost 4 bases, with 9 bases between them. CDR3 length equals 13 residues. The CDR3 DNA follows: TGTGCCAGCAGTTTGGCCGCTACCACTGAAGCTTTCTTT. It specifies CASSLAATTEAFF.

The chain couples TRBV5-1 to TRBJ2-7, with unresolved D. This CDR3 is built from 16 residues. Trimming cost V 4 bases and J 2 bases, with 19 bases left between them. CDR1 SGHRS and CDR2 YFSETQ come from the germline V gene. The CDR3 DNA sequence: TGCGCCAGCAGCCCCCTCACTGAACCTGGGGCCTACGAGCAGTACTTC. Translating gives CASSPLTEPGAYEQYF.

The chain links TRBV7-2 to TRBJ2-7; D is perhaps TRBD1 (6 bases). The germline V and J ends were trimmed by 5 bases and 3 bases, with 17 bases remaining between them. There are 15 residues in the CDR3. Germline V gene data show CDR1 as SGHTA and CDR2 as FQGNSA. CDR3 DNA sequence: TGTGCCAGCAGCGACCACAGGGTTGGACTCTACGAGCAGTACTTC. It yields the protein CASSDHRVGLYEQYF.

With respect to this clonotype: One end of the junction does not line up with germline, which may come from a read error. The chain recombines TRBV29-1 with TRBJ2-5; no clear D gene. There are 13 residues in the CDR3. Germline assignment: CDR1 SQVTM and CDR2 ANQGSEA. This CDR3 reads CGVVIAYQETQYF. CDR3 nucleotides: TGCGGCGTTGTAATAGCCTACCAAGAGACCCAGTACTTC.

The chain is built from TRBV3-1 and TRBJ2-7, with 8 bases aligning to TRBD2. This CDR3 region has 13 residues. Germline-derived CDR1 and CDR2 are LGHDT and YNNKEL (reference sequence). V lost 7 bases to trimming and J lost 2 bases; unmatched junction nucleotides: 4. This chain's CDR3 is CASKRGGAYEQYF. For the CDR3, the DNA is TGTGCCAGCAAACGGGGGGGAGCCTACGAGCAGTACTTC.

This clonotype has at least ten counts. The chain joins TRBV27 to TRBJ2-1, with D perhaps given as TRBD1 or TRBD2 (6 bases each). V was cut by 10 bases and J by 3 bases, with 16 bases left in between. Germline V lookup: CDR1 MNHEY, CDR2 SMNVEV (reference sequence). This CDR3 is built from 14 residues. CDR3 bases: TGTGCCAACAGCCGGGGGCCGAGCTACAATGAGCAGTTCTTC. It encodes CANSRGPSYNEQFF.

This clonotype came up a few times. The rearrangement links TRBV6-6 to TRBJ2-1, with 12 nucleotides matching TRBD2. Per germline, CDR1 MNHNY and CDR2 SVGAGI (reference sequence). With 7 bases clipped from V and 0 bases from J, the junction kept 7 bases outside the gene matches. The CDR3 covers 17 residues. The CDR3 here is CASKGLAGSSSYNEQFF. The DNA for the CDR3 is TGTGCCAGCAAGGGACTAGCGGGTTCGAGCTCCTACAATGAGCAGTTCTTC.

V and J are TRBV4-2 and TRBJ2-5; a possible D gene is TRBD1 (6 bases). The CDR3 has 15 residues. The germline gives CDR1 LGHNA, CDR2 YNFKEQ. The V and J ends lost 4 bases and 11 bases respectively, with 23 bases between them. DNA for the CDR3: TGTGCCAGCAGCCCCACGCCAGGGGTAAGTGAAGAGCAGTACTTC. It encodes CASSPTPGVSEEQYF.

The genes are TRBV6-6 and TRBJ1-1, with 7 nucleotides matching TRBD1. Germline CDR1 and CDR2: MNHNY and SVGAGI (reference sequence). With V trimmed by 1 base and J by 8 bases, 1 base remained unmatched. The CDR3 runs 12 residues. CDR3 loop: CASSYLTGEAFF. Here the CDR3 DNA reads TGTGCCAGCAGTTACTTGACAGGGGAAGCTTTCTTT.

This sequence joins TRBV20-1 and TRBJ1-5; D call uncertain. Per the germline V gene, CDR1 is DFQATT and CDR2 is SNEGSKA (reference sequence). The CDR3 is made up of 12 amino acids. V dropped 2 bases and J dropped 4 bases, with 6 bases sitting between them. The CDR3 bases are TGCAGTGCTAGACGTGCTAATCAGCCCCAGCATTTT. As protein: CSARRANQPQHF.

The chain has TRBV21-1 and TRBJ2-7; the table's D gene call, TRBD1, was not cross checked with the DNA. TRBV21-1 counts as a pseudogene. The CDR3 is made up of 17 amino acids. CDR3 coding DNA: TGTGCCGGCAGCAAAGAGCGGGACAGTAGGTCCTACAATGAGCAGTACTTC. It translates to CAGSKERDSRSYNEQYF.

This rearrangement joins TRBV13 to TRBJ2-5; TRBD1 agrees at 8 bases. V lost 1 base and J lost 6; bases outside the gene matches: 7. This CDR3 is 15 amino acids long. CDR1 is PRHDT, CDR2 FYEKMQ, per germline (reference sequence). Here the CDR3 DNA reads TGTGCCAGCAGCTTAGTAGGACAGGGTTTGAAGACCCAGTACTTC. Translating gives CASSLVGQGLKTQYF.

This sequence joins TRBV20-1 and TRBJ2-1; D gene uncertain. Germline lookup yields CDR1 DFQATT and CDR2 SNEGSKA (reference sequence). V was trimmed by 0 bases and J by 3 bases, leaving 9 bases between them. This CDR3 is built from 14 residues. The CDR3: CSARDRAYYNEQFF. CDR3 DNA: TGCAGTGCTAGAGATCGGGCGTACTACAATGAGCAGTTCTTC.

This rearrangement joins TRBV2 to TRBJ1-1; weak D call: TRBD1 (6 bases). CDR3 length: 14 residues. Deletions cut 9 bases from V and 3 bases from J, with 17 bases between. Germline V gene data show CDR1 as SNHLY and CDR2 as FYNNEI. The CDR3 region is CASRLRRGDTEAFF. The CDR3 DNA follows: TGTGCCAGTAGGTTAAGAAGGGGGGACACTGAAGCTTTCTTT.

The gene calls are TRBV6-2 or TRBV6-3 and TRBJ2-3; weak D call: TRBD1 (5 bases). CDR1 and CDR2 (germline): MNHEY, SVGEGT. There are 15 residues in the CDR3. Trimming cost V 7 bases and J 0 bases, with 14 bases left between them. CDR3 sequence reads: CASTRTSTSTDTQYF. CDR3 sequence (DNA): TGTGCCAGCACCCGGACATCCACTAGCACAGATACGCAGTATTTT.

This clonotype was picked up a small number of times. The V and J genes are TRBV2 and TRBJ2-5, with D unclear. The DNA matches TRBJ2-7 better at its end, which makes the J call doubtful. The length of the CDR3 is 11 residues. Germline V gene sequence: CDR1 SNHLY, CDR2 FYNNEI. In DNA, the CDR3 is TGTGCCAGCAGTGTCAGGACCGAGCAGTACTTC. It codes for CASSVRTEQYF.

This rearrangement joins TRBV6-4 to TRBJ2-2, with D possibly TRBD1 on 6 matching bases. CDR1 and CDR2 (germline): MRHNA, SNTAGT. The germline V and J ends were trimmed by 0 bases and 0 bases, with 8 bases remaining between them. The CDR3 sequence is 16 residues long. Written as DNA, the CDR3 is TGTGCCAGCAGTGACTCGCCAGGGGCGAACACCGGGGAGCTGTTTTTT. Translated: CASSDSPGANTGELFF.

This clonotype was recorded only once. This chain joins TRBV7-9 and TRBJ2-3; TRBD1 matches 9 bases. J gave up 0 bases and V 5 bases, and 6 bases lay outside the gene matches. CDR1 is SEHNR, CDR2 FQNEAQ, per germline (reference sequence). This CDR3 has 16 residues. The CDR3 coding sequence is TGTGCCAGCAGCCCCCGTGGGACAGGGAGCACAGATACGCAGTATTTT. It yields the protein CASSPRGTGSTDTQYF.

The chain uses TRBV27 and TRBJ2-7; 13 nucleotides line up with TRBD2. Gene TRBJ2-5 matches the end of the DNA better, so the J call may be wrong. Germline V CDR1 and CDR2: MNHEY, SMNVEV (reference sequence). The CDR3 sequence is 16 residues long. The CDR3 reads CASSTRTSGRYQTQYF. CDR3 in DNA: TGTGCCAGCAGTACTCGGACTAGCGGGAGATATCAGACCCAGTACTTC.

The chain employs TRBV3-1 and TRBJ2-2, with TRBD2 identical over 7 bases. CDR3 length: 15 residues. V gave up 2 bases and J gave up 4 bases; unmatched junction bases: 4. CDR1 and CDR2 (germline): LGHDT, YNNKEL (reference sequence). CDR3 sequence reads: CASSQTLAATGELFF. The CDR3 DNA is TGTGCCAGCAGCCAAACTCTAGCGGCCACCGGGGAGCTGTTTTTT.

The chain uses TRBV29-1 and TRBJ2-3; D might be TRBD1 or TRBD2, each matching 5 bases. Germline CDR1 is SQVTM and CDR2 is ANQGSEA. This CDR3 has 11 residues. Trimming took off 7 bases at V and 7 bases at J, with 12 bases between the two ends. DNA for the CDR3: TGCAGCGCCATGAGGGGAAATACGCAGTATTTT. This encodes CSAMRGNTQYF.

The CDR3 DNA is TGTGCCATCTGTGGGGGCATGAACACTGAAGCTTTCTTT. Translation gives CAICGGMNTEAFF. J is TRBJ1-1 and V is TRBV10-3; possibly TRBD1 for D (6 bases). V lost 8 bases and J 0 bases, leaving 10 bases between the germline ends. Germline CDR1 and CDR2: ENHRY and SYGVKD. This CDR3 contains 13 residues.

The V and J genes are TRBV6-5 and TRBJ2-3; no definite D call. Germline V gene data show CDR1 as MNHEY and CDR2 as SVGAGI. V was clipped by 6 bases and J by 1 base, with 11 bases between them. This CDR3 is built from 14 residues. The CDR3 DNA reads TGTGCCAGCAGCACGACTTCCCGCACAGATACGCAGTATTTT. It yields the protein CASSTTSRTDTQYF.

This clonotype was detected only a few times. V is TRBV28 and J is TRBJ2-7, with D perhaps matching TRBD1 (5 bases). Germline values: CDR1 MDHEN, CDR2 SYDVKM. The CDR3 extends over 14 amino acids. V was shortened by 1 base and J by 3 bases, with 10 bases between the two germline ends. The DNA for the CDR3 is TGTGCCAGCAGTTTATTCGGACAACGCTACGAGCAGTACTTC. It yields the protein CASSLFGQRYEQYF.

This clonotype was recorded once. CDR3 region: CASSQVGSGRDIQYF. CDR3 DNA sequence: TGCGCCAGCAGCCAAGTCGGTTCAGGGCGAGACATTCAGTACTTC. The chain employs TRBV4-1 and TRBJ2-4, with D perhaps TRBD1 (5 bases). V lost 1 base and J lost 8, with 15 bases in between. This CDR3 is 15 amino acids long. The germline V gene has CDR1 MGHRA and CDR2 YSYEKL.

The chain joins TRBV12-3 or TRBV12-4 to TRBJ2-7, with TRBD1 as a possible D gene (6 bases). The DNA end is a closer match to TRBJ2-5, so the J assignment may be wrong. The CDR3 is made up of 13 amino acids. CDR3 residues: CASSVSGEETQYF. The DNA of the CDR3 is TGTGCCAGCAGTGTATCAGGGGAGGAGACCCAGTACTTC.